Detailed here is one T cell receptor (beta chain). Its cognate antigen has yet to be identified. No much larger clone exists at a distance of one base, and base qualities are not known. The immunoSEQ Assay, a bias-controlled multiplex PCR, was used to amplify TCRbeta CDR3 regions from genomic DNA. Regarding the original processing steps: The number of nucleated cells in each sample was estimated from the amplification of reference gene primers within the assay. To quantify the absolute abundance of each unique TCRbeta CDR3 rearrangement, sequence reads were collapsed and filtered. For each sample, productive Simpson clonality was calculated as the square root of Simpson's diversity index across productive rearrangements. What TCRdb holds here is the immuneACCESS table cut down to in-frame rearrangements. Part of the clones is not present; checked against another copy, under half of the missing clones reflect an unresolved V gene, and the others are unexplained. V and J calls and clone size are copied from that table; D and trimming were computed from the DNA. In all, the sample holds roughly 250,000 clones, and about 80% of those were seen once. Roughly 9.6% of the sample is taken by the ten largest.

These data originate in a study of blood T cell repertoires in COVID-19 (dated by TCRdb to between 2020 and 2021). A note on the overall study: Samples covering the acute and convalescent phases of COVID-19 were provided by collaborators in the United States, Italy and Spain. The samples were drawn from two sources: the first 160 participants of the ongoing ImmuneRACE study, and some 1,300 subjects contributed by 6 global collaborators. A de-identified subject ID, COVID-19 status, age in years and sex were almost always included in the sample metadata. The material from the prospective study consisted of cDNA or gDNA derived from T cells, B-cell-depleted T cells, or PBMCs. Deeply sampled blood TCRbeta repertoires from subjects exposed to, actively infected with, or recovered from COVID-19 were included in the dataset. The repertoires were released in a freely available public database meant as a resource for research on the immune response to SARS-CoV-2. Where available, HLA class I and class II types were taken from metadata supplied by the sample provider and were not determined by assay-based typing.

V and J are truncated by 6 bases and 2 bases respectively, leaving an intervening sequence of 16 bases. Reading the germline V gene gives CDR1 MDHEN and CDR2 SYDVKM. The CDR3 contains 15 residues, cysteine and phenylalanine counted. The only DNA kept is the CDR3, 45 bases in frame from the first base. Broad study findings and their caveats: The quantity of clinical and demographic metadata differed by source and by participant and was supplied without curation.

Whole blood was collected in K2EDTA tubes by collaborating institutions according to the institutions' own protocols. Collaborator samples were shipped for TCRbeta analysis as frozen whole blood, isolated PBMCs, or DNA extracted from either sample type. This sequence originates from a woman over 75 with acute or convalescent COVID-19. Recombination linked TRBV28 to TRBJ2-5, and possibly TRBD2, on 6 matching bases. Specimen: peripheral blood. The DNA sequence is given as TGTGCCAGCAGGCGGGGTTTGGGGACTCAAGAGACCCAGTACTTC. It translates to CASRRGLGTQETQYF.